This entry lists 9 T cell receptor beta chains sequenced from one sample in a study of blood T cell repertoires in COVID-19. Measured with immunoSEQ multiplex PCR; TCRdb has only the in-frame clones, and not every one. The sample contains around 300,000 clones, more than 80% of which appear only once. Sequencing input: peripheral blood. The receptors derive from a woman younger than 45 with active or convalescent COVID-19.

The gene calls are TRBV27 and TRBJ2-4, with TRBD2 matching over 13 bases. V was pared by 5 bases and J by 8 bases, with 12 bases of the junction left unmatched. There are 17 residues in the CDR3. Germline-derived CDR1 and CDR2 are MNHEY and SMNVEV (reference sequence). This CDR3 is CASSPLSTSGGTHIQYF. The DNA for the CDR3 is TGTGCCAGCAGTCCCCTGTCGACTAGCGGGGGGACGCACATTCAGTACTTC.

CDR3: CATSDSGTGGPYEQYF. The CDR3 DNA is TGTGCCACCAGTGACTCCGGGACAGGGGGCCCGTACGAGCAGTACTTC. V gene TRBV24-1 combines with J gene TRBJ2-7; 12 nucleotides match TRBD1. Germline assignment: CDR1 KGHDR and CDR2 SFDVKD. The ends lost 4 bases at V and 4 bases at J; junction bases unmatched: 7. The CDR3 has 16 amino acids.

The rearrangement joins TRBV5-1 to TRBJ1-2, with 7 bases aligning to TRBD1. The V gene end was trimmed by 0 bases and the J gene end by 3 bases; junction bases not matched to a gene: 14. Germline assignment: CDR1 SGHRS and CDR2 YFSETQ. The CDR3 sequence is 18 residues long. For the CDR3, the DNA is TGCGCCAGCAGCTTGGCCGGGGTACCGACAGGGCCCTACTATGGCTACACCTTC. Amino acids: CASSLAGVPTGPYYGYTF.

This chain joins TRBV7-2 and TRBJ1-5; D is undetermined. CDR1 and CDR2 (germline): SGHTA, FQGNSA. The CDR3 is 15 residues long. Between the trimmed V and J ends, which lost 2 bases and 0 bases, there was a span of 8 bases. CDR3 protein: CASSLRTSSNQPQHF. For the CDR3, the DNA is TGTGCCAGCAGCTTACGTACATCTAGCAATCAGCCCCAGCATTTT.

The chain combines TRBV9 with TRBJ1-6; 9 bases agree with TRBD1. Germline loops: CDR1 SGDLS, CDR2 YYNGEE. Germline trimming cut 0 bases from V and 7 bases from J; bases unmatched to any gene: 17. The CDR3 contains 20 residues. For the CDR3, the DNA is TGTGCCAGCAGCGTAGCTCCTGTTACAGGGGGCACCCACTCCAATTCACCCCTCCACTTT. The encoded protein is CASSVAPVTGGTHSNSPLHF.

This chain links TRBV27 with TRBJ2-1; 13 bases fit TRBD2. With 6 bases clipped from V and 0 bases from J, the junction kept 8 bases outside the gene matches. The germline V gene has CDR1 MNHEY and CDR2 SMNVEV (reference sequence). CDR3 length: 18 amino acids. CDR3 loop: CASRGWTSGGVSYNEQFF. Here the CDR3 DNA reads TGTGCCAGCAGGGGTTGGACTAGCGGGGGAGTCTCCTACAATGAGCAGTTCTTC.

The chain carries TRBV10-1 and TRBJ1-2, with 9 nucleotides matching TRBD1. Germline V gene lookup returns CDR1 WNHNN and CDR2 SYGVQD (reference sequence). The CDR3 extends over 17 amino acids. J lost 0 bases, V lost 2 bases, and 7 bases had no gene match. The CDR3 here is CASSEPGQGTSNYGYTF. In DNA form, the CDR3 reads TGCGCCAGCAGTGAGCCCGGACAGGGGACCTCTAACTATGGCTACACCTTC.

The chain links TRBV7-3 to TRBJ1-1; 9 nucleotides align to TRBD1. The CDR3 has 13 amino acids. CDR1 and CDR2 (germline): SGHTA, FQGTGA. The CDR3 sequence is CASGTGLNTEAFF. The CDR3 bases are TGTGCTTCCGGGACAGGGTTGAACACTGAAGCTTTCTTT.

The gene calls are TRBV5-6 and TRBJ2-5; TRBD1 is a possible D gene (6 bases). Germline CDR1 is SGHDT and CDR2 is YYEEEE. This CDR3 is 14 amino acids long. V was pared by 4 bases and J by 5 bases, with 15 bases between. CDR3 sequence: CASSVGGTPETQYF. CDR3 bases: TGTGCCAGCAGCGTAGGGGGAACCCCTGAGACCCAGTACTTC.